This passage covers 22 T cell receptor beta chains from one sample sequenced in a study of T cells in Graves' hyperthyroidism and ophthalmopathy. Amplification of TCR beta CDR3 regions was performed using RNA transcripts as template. HTBI primers were employed in a first-round RT-PCR of the TCR CDR3. TCRdb re-called the multiplex PCR reads through MiXCR, storing one row per CDR3 protein. The data show about 200,000 distinct CDR3 sequences, approximately 20% seen once. Sample: blood. The receptors originated from a man aged 35 to 55 with Graves' hyperthyroidism.

The chain links TRBV9 to TRBJ2-1; no clear D gene. V was cut by 0 bases and J by 4 bases, with 11 bases left in between. There are 15 residues in the CDR3. The germline V gene encodes CDR1 SGDLS and CDR2 YYNGEE. The CDR3 reads CASSVVADLYNEQFF. In DNA form, the CDR3 reads TGTGCCAGCAGCGTAGTGGCGGATCTTTACAATGAGCAGTTCTTC.

There are many counts of this clonotype. CDR3 coding DNA: TGCAGTGCTAGAGGGGGGACAGGGTATGAAAAACTGTTTTTT. It codes for CSARGGTGYEKLFF. The J gene is TRBJ1-4, the V gene TRBV20-1, with 9 bases fitting TRBD1. Germline CDR1 and CDR2: DFQATT and SNEGSKA (reference sequence). J lost 6 bases, V lost 1 base, and 3 bases had no gene match. The CDR3 is 14 residues long.

This clonotype was recorded at least ten times. The chain recombines TRBV7-3 with TRBJ2-3; D not certain. Looked up from germline, CDR1 is SGHTA and CDR2 is FQGTGA. Trimming removed 5 bases from V and 4 bases from J, with 13 bases in between. The CDR3 runs 14 residues. The CDR3 loop is CASSPQTVADTQYF. CDR3 coding DNA: TGTGCCAGCAGCCCTCAAACGGTTGCAGATACGCAGTATTTT. Looking up the rest from reference TRBV7-3 and TRBJ2-3 gives the full variable domain: GAGVSQTPSNKVTEKGKYVELRCDPISGHTALYWYRQSLGQGPEFLIYFQGTGAADDSGLPNDRFFAVRPEGSVSTLKIQRTERGDSAVYLCASSPQTVADTQYFGPGTRLTVL.

This clonotype was seen many times. V gene TRBV7-2 combines with J gene TRBJ2-1; no firm D call. The CDR3 runs to 16 residues. Germline loops: CDR1 SGHTA, CDR2 FQGNSA. V was clipped by 4 bases and J by 0 bases, with 13 bases between them. CDR3 nucleotide sequence: TGTGCCAGCAGCTCCGACGGGCTTAGCTCCTACAATGAGCAGTTCTTC. It translates to CASSSDGLSSYNEQFF. The full variable domain, its missing parts supplied by reference TRBV7-2 and TRBJ2-1, is GAGVSQSPSNKVTEKGKDVELRCDPISGHTALYWYRQSLGQGLEFLIYFQGNSAPDKSGLPSDRFSAERTGGSVSTLTIQRTQQEDSAVYLCASSSDGLSSYNEQFFGPGTRLTVL.

This clonotype has a single count. The chain links TRBV15 to TRBJ1-5; D unresolved. Germline values: CDR1 LNHNV, CDR2 YYDKDF (reference sequence). The CDR3 contains 14 residues. V was trimmed by 0 bases and J by 1 base, leaving 4 bases between them. As DNA, the CDR3 is TGTGCCACCAGCAGAGAAGGGAGCAATCAGCCCCAGCATTTT. Translation gives CATSREGSNQPQHF.

The CDR3 DNA is TGTGCCAGCAGTTGGGGGGGGGGCCGGGAGACCCAGTACTTC. Translation: CASSWGGGRETQYF. The rearrangement joins TRBV25-1 to TRBJ2-5; possible D gene TRBD2, 7 bases. The germline V gene encodes CDR1 MGHDK and CDR2 SYGVNS. The ends were cut back, 5 bases at V and 5 bases at J, with 15 bases in the middle. This CDR3 contains 14 residues.

This clonotype has at least ten counts. The genes are TRBV29-1 and TRBJ2-3; the D call may be TRBD1 or TRBD2 (7 bases each). Germline CDR1 and CDR2: SQVTM and ANQGSEA. CDR3 length: 15 residues. Trimming pared 7 bases from V and 6 bases from J, leaving 23 bases between. CDR3 amino acids: CSASQAGRGRDTQYF. The CDR3 region has the DNA TGCAGCGCCTCCCAAGCGGGGAGGGGGCGCGATACGCAGTATTTT.

This clonotype was found once. The J gene is TRBJ1-3, the V gene TRBV6-2 or TRBV6-3; no reliable D call. The CDR3 runs to 14 residues. V lost 8 bases and J lost 0, with 11 bases in between. Germline CDR1 and CDR2: MNHEY and SVGEGT. The CDR3 reads CASLAGGSGNTIYF. The CDR3 nucleotides are TGTGCCAGCCTGGCCGGTGGCTCTGGAAACACCATATATTTT.

In this sample, this clonotype turned up many times. The rearrangement uses TRBV7-9 and TRBJ1-2, with 11 bases that match TRBD1. Germline trimming cut 4 bases from V and 4 bases from J; bases unmatched to any gene: 2. This CDR3 has 14 residues. Germline loops: CDR1 SEHNR, CDR2 FQNEAQ (reference sequence). The CDR3 coding sequence is TGTGCCAGCAGCTACGGGACAGGGGGCTATGGCTACACCTTC. Translating it yields CASSYGTGGYGYTF.

In this sample, this clonotype turned up many times. This rearrangement joins TRBV7-2 to TRBJ2-3; possible D gene TRBD1, 6 bases. Germline V gives CDR1 SGHTA, CDR2 FQGNSA. V shed 5 bases and J shed 0 bases, with 21 bases lying between them. The CDR3 spans 18 residues. The CDR3 protein is CASSPFPRGTASTDTQYF. Here the CDR3 DNA reads TGTGCCAGCAGCCCCTTCCCCAGGGGCACAGCAAGCACAGATACGCAGTATTTT.

This clonotype was counted many times. This chain links TRBV6-2 or TRBV6-3 with TRBJ2-3; D is unresolved. Germline CDR1 is MNHEY and CDR2 is SVGEGT. This CDR3 is 15 amino acids long. The V and J ends lost 6 bases and 3 bases respectively, with 16 bases between them. The CDR3 DNA reads TGTGCCAGCAGCGACTCTTGGGCAGGTACAGATACGCAGTATTTT. Amino acid sequence: CASSDSWAGTDTQYF.

This sequence joins TRBV4-1 and TRBJ2-7, with D tentatively TRBD1 (5 bases). This CDR3 is built from 14 residues. CDR1 MGHRA and CDR2 YSYEKL come from the germline V gene. Trimming took off 0 bases at V and 3 bases at J, with 9 bases between the two ends. The CDR3 reads CASSQDRQGYEQYF. CDR3 bases: TGCGCCAGCAGCCAAGATCGCCAGGGCTACGAGCAGTACTTC.

This clonotype has more than one count but fewer than ten. The chain carries TRBV24-1 and TRBJ1-2; unclear D gene. From germline, CDR1 is KGHDR and CDR2 SFDVKD. The length of the CDR3 is 13 residues. V shed 5 bases and J shed 8 bases, with 14 bases lying between them. CDR3 residues: CATSGQENWGYTF. DNA of the CDR3: TGTGCCACCAGTGGCCAGGAGAACTGGGGCTACACCTTC.

This clonotype was detected many times. V is TRBV9 and J is TRBJ2-3, with 8 nucleotides matching TRBD2. CDR3 length: 14 amino acids. V dropped 0 bases and J dropped 4; count of bases not matched to a gene: 1. Germline V gives CDR1 SGDLS, CDR2 YYNGEE. The CDR3 DNA sequence: TGTGCCAGCAGCGTAGCAGCGGGGGCAGATACGCAGTATTTT. This encodes CASSVAAGADTQYF.

This clonotype was observed at least ten times. The chain is built from TRBV6-2 or TRBV6-3 and TRBJ2-7; tentative D call: TRBD1 (5 bases). Germline values: CDR1 MNHEY, CDR2 SVGEGT. Deletions cut 7 bases from V and 4 bases from J, with 8 bases between. The CDR3 length is 11 residues. The CDR3 DNA sequence: TGTGCCAGCACGCAGGGTTACGAGCAGTACTTC. This sequence encodes CASTQGYEQYF.

At least ten counts were recorded for this clonotype. The chain links TRBV5-5 to TRBJ1-1; TRBD1 matches at 7 bases. CDR3 length: 14 residues. The J segment lost 3 bases and the V segment lost 2 bases, leaving 4 bases of the junction unmatched. Germline-derived CDR1 and CDR2 are SGHKS and YYEKEE (reference sequence). CDR3 region: CASSLQGRHTEAFF. The DNA for the CDR3 is TGTGCCAGCAGCTTACAGGGGAGACACACTGAAGCTTTCTTT. Looking up the rest from reference TRBV5-5 and TRBJ1-1 gives the full variable domain: DAGVTQSPTHLIKTRGQQVTLRCSPISGHKSVSWYQQVLGQGPQFIFQYYEKEERGRGNFPDRFSARQFPNYSSELNVNALLLGDSALYLCASSLQGRHTEAFFGQGTRLTVV.

Ten or more counts support this clonotype. The V and J genes are TRBV5-1 and TRBJ2-1; 8 nucleotides align to TRBD1. The CDR3 sequence is 15 residues long. Germline V lookup: CDR1 SGHRS, CDR2 YFSETQ. V trimming: 3 bases; J trimming: 6 bases; junction bases outside the gene matches: 8. CDR3 region: CASSSGQGITNEQFF. Written as DNA, the CDR3 is TGCGCCAGCAGCTCCGGACAGGGTATCACCAATGAGCAGTTCTTC.

This clonotype was counted at least ten times. The chain links TRBV9 to TRBJ2-7; D is unresolved. This CDR3 has 13 amino acids. Trimming removed 3 bases from V and 6 bases from J, with 13 bases in between. Germline CDR1 and CDR2: SGDLS and YYNGEE. The CDR3 is CASSEQVSGEQYF. Here the CDR3 DNA reads TGTGCCAGCAGCGAGCAGGTTTCGGGCGAGCAGTACTTC.

In DNA, the CDR3 is TGTGCCAGCACACCGGGACTAGCGGTCAATGAGCAGTTCTTC. It specifies CASTPGLAVNEQFF. The chain combines TRBV2 with TRBJ2-1, with TRBD2 identical over 11 bases. In germline, CDR1 is SNHLY, CDR2 FYNNEI. The CDR3 consists of 14 residues. V trimming: 7 bases; J trimming: 6 bases; junction bases outside the gene matches: 5.

The chain is built from TRBV4-2 and TRBJ2-2; no clear D. The CDR3 is 15 residues long. The V end lost 4 bases, the J end lost 2 bases, and 11 bases lay between the germline ends. The germline V gene encodes CDR1 LGHNA and CDR2 YNFKEQ. CDR3 region: CASSPIFPNTGELFF. The CDR3 DNA reads TGTGCCAGCAGCCCTATCTTTCCTAACACCGGGGAGCTGTTTTTT.

In its sample, this clonotype was seen a few times. V gene TRBV19 combines with J gene TRBJ1-6, with D perhaps TRBD1 (6 bases). V was trimmed by 3 bases and J by 5 bases, leaving 14 bases between them. The CDR3 is made up of 16 amino acids. The germline CDR1 and CDR2 sequences are LNHDA and SQIVND (reference sequence). CDR3 nucleotides: TGTGCCAGTAGTATTTGGGACACAGCGAATAATTCACCCCTCCACTTT. It translates to CASSIWDTANNSPLHF.

This clonotype was counted between two and nine times. V usage is TRBV14 and J usage is TRBJ1-1; D unclear. Germline V gene lookup returns CDR1 SGHDN and CDR2 FVKESK. V was pared by 5 bases and J by 3 bases, with 13 bases between. CDR3 size: 14 residues. The CDR3 protein is CASSGPFRDTEAFF. The CDR3 DNA sequence: TGTGCCAGCAGCGGACCTTTTAGGGACACTGAAGCTTTCTTT.